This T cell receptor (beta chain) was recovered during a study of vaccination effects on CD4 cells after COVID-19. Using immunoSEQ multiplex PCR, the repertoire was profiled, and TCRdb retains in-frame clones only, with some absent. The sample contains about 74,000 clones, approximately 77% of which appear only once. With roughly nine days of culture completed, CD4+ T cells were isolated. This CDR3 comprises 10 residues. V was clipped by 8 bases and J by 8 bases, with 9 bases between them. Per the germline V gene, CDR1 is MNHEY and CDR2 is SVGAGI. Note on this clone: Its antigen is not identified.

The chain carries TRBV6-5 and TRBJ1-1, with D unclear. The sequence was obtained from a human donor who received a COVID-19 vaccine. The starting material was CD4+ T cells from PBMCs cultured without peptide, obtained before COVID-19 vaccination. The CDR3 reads CASRRKEAFF. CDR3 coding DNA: TGTGCCAGCCGGAGGAAAGAAGCTTTCTTT.